The clone carrying this TCR beta chain has a handful of counts. The ends lost 0 bases at V and 6 bases at J; junction bases unmatched: 12. The CDR3 loop spans 16 amino acids. Per the germline V gene, CDR1 is DFQATT and CDR2 is SNEGSKA (reference sequence). The sample comes from a study of blood T cells in healthy people across ages. Alongside a J-beta primer mix, a sample-barcoded 5' primer served in a second PCR lasting about 7 to 11 cycles. TCRdb re-called the 5' RACE reads through MiXCR, storing one row per CDR3 protein. The table lists over 1.5 million distinct CDR3 sequences, about 50% of them singletons.

The clonotype was recovered from a middle-aged woman in good health. The material sequenced was blood. This rearrangement joins TRBV20-1 to TRBJ2-7; 9 bases are a match to TRBD1. The CDR3 sequence: CSARDRGQGYFTEQYF. The CDR3 DNA follows: TGCAGTGCTAGAGATCGGGGACAGGGTTATTTCACCGAGCAGTACTTC.